The clone carrying this T cell receptor (beta chain) has at least ten counts. Its antigen is as yet unknown. TCRdb called the 5' RACE reads again in MiXCR, with one record for every CDR3 protein. The sample shows around 100,000 distinct CDR3 sequences, roughly 4.5% of them seen only once. This sample is part of a study of spatial heterogeneity in lung cancer. Study in general: Raw reads showed each unique TCR and UMI combination turning up more than ten times on average. The study, taken as a whole, reports: Counts that tracked tumor mutation counts were those of expanded intratumoral alpha and beta TCRs.

Indicated time point: sample taken at primary tumor resection. The donor group consisted of under 90 patients who had untreated, early-stage non-small cell lung cancer. The authors sequenced whole RNA from tumor, nontumor lung or frozen PBMC without sorting. This specimen consisted of lung tumor tissue, obtained at surgery. This receptor was obtained from a male donor with early-stage non-small cell lung cancer.

The CDR3 reads CASSPYLREHNEQFF. CDR3 coding DNA: TGTGCCAGCAGCCCGTATTTGCGGGAGCACAATGAGCAGTTCTTC. The V and J genes are TRBV7-2 and TRBJ2-1, with 7 bases lining up with TRBD2. Losses at the gene ends were 5 bases for V and 5 bases for J; bases not matched to a gene: 9. This CDR3 has 15 residues. Germline V gene data show CDR1 as SGHTA and CDR2 as FQGNSA.